This T cell receptor beta chain emerged from a study of T-cell reconstitution after alpha-beta-depleted transplantation in children (dated by TCRdb to the mid-2010s). Context from the whole study: T-cell immune reconstitution after TCRalphabeta/CD19-depleted allogeneic hematopoietic cell transplantation in children was quantitatively tracked in the study by means of TCR repertoire profiling.

Library creation used PCR. The sample was run on an Illumina HiSeq 2500. TCR libraries were prepared with molecular barcoding, using unique molecular identifiers to normalize TCRbeta repertoire quantification. The public reads were reprocessed in TCRdb via fastp at Q25 and MiXCR, keeping in-frame beta chains. Each CDR3 protein appears once, grouped with its most common genes and DNA. This sample gives a few hundred thousand distinct CDR3 sequences in total; roughly a tenth of them show up just once. The ten top clones hold 5% to 6.5% of the sample. From the cysteine up to the phenylalanine, the CDR3 has a length of 15 residues. The sequence is cut down to CDR3 DNA, 45 bases in frame from base 1. Via the germline V gene, CDR1 is SGHDT and CDR2 YYEEEE. The junction carries 12 bases between V and J, which are trimmed by 0 bases and 6 bases respectively. This clonotype was picked up many times. There is no known antigen for this receptor. Base qualities are not provided; no much larger clone lies one nucleotide away.

This TCR was sampled from a human donor who donated a stem cell graft to a child with acute myeloid leukemia. The rearrangement combines TRBV5-6 with TRBJ2-2; a weak D assignment points to TRBD2 (5 bases agree). The sequencing used PBMCs from the stem cell graft donor, collected from the stem cell graft. The bases read TGTGCCAGCAGCTTGGATCCTAGCACCCCCGGGGAGCTGTTTTTT. This encodes CASSLDPSTPGELFF. Where the CDR3 stops, the reference TRBV5-6 and TRBJ2-2 genes take over; the full variable domain is DAGVTQSPTHLIKTRGQQVTLRCSPKSGHDTVSWYQQALGQGPQFIFQYYEEEERQRGNFPDRFSGHQFPNYSSELNVNALLLGDSALYLCASSLDPSTPGELFFGEGSRLTVL.